A single count supports the clone carrying this T cell receptor beta chain. TCRdb recomputed calls from the 5' RACE reads with MiXCR, one row per CDR3 protein. The sample carries 60,000 to 70,000 distinct CDR3 sequences, roughly a fifth recorded once. This specimen comes from a study of HIV-infected patients and healthy controls. The sample comprised CD4+ T cells from blood. This clonotype was obtained from a human donor in good health.

Here the CDR3 reads CASSKPQGARNTGELFF. For the CDR3, the DNA is TGTGCCAGCAGTAAACCACAGGGGGCGCGTAACACCGGGGAGCTGTTTTTT. The V gene is TRBV12-3 or TRBV12-4, the J gene TRBJ2-2; 9 bases line up with TRBD1. The CDR3 is 17 residues long. Germline trimming cut 5 bases from V and 2 bases from J; bases unmatched to any gene: 9.